One sample yielded the 23 T cell receptor beta chains listed below, sequenced in a study of cytomegalovirus exposure and HLA in healthy donors. Repertoires were generated with immunoSEQ multiplex PCR, while TCRdb's copy carries only in-frame clones and drops some. The data contain 100,000 to 150,000 clones, 85% to 90% of them singletons. The specimen was PBMCs. All receptors come from a woman younger than 35 in good health and CMV-seronegative.

CDR3 in amino acids: CASSLSGDKYEQYF. The CDR3 nucleotides read TGTGCCAGTAGCCTAAGCGGGGACAAGTACGAGCAGTACTTC. V usage is TRBV19 and J usage is TRBJ2-7; D might be TRBD2 (7 bases). V was shortened by 6 bases and J by 4 bases, with 16 bases between the two germline ends. In germline, CDR1 is LNHDA, CDR2 SQIVND (reference sequence). CDR3 length: 14 amino acids.

This chain uses TRBV14 with TRBJ1-4; 8 nucleotides agree with TRBD1. With 3 bases clipped from V and 12 bases from J, the junction kept 6 bases outside the gene matches. CDR1 is SGHDN and CDR2 is FVKESK in the germline V gene. The length of the CDR3 is 13 residues. The CDR3 DNA reads TGTGCCAGCAGCCAGGTAGGACAGGGCCAACTGTTTTTT. Translating it yields CASSQVGQGQLFF.

The V and J genes are TRBV4-1 and TRBJ2-1, with 7 bases fitting TRBD2. The CDR3 is 16 amino acids. Trimming at V came to 3 bases and at J to 5 bases, leaving 10 bases not matched to a gene. From germline, CDR1 is MGHRA and CDR2 YSYEKL. The CDR3 DNA sequence: TGCGCCAGCAGCCAGCAGCGTGCGGGGGATGACAATGAGCAGTTCTTC. As protein: CASSQQRAGDDNEQFF.

This clone has only one observation. This chain uses TRBV5-1 with TRBJ2-2, with 10 nucleotides matching TRBD2. Per germline, CDR1 SGHRS and CDR2 YFSETQ. CDR3 length: 15 amino acids. The J segment lost 1 base and the V segment lost 4 bases, leaving 1 base of the junction unmatched. For the CDR3, the DNA is TGCGCCAGCAGCCGGACTAGCGGGAACACCGGGGAGCTGTTTTTT. Translated, it gives CASSRTSGNTGELFF. The whole variable domain, filled in from reference TRBV5-1 and TRBJ2-2, reads KAGVTQTPRYLIKTRGQQVTLSCSPISGHRSVSWYQQTPGQGLQFLFEYFSETQRNKGNFPGRFSGRQFSNSRSEMNVSTLELGDSALYLCASSRTSGNTGELFFGEGSRLTVL.

This clone was seen a handful of times. V gene TRBV10-3 combines with J gene TRBJ1-2, with D maybe TRBD1 (6 bases). Looked up from germline, CDR1 is ENHRY and CDR2 is SYGVKD. V shed 7 bases and J shed 3 bases, with 12 bases lying between them. There are 13 residues in the CDR3. The CDR3 spells CAITRGMDYGYTF. The CDR3 DNA sequence: TGTGCCATCACGAGGGGGATGGACTATGGCTACACCTTC.

The chain is built from TRBV4-2 and TRBJ2-7; the match to TRBD1 covers 8 bases. With 1 base clipped from V and 2 bases from J, the junction kept 1 base outside the gene matches. The V gene's germline CDR1 is LGHNA and CDR2 YNFKEQ. The CDR3 is 14 amino acids. CDR3 nucleotides: TGTGCCAGCAGCCAAGGGACAGGGCCCTACGAGCAGTACTTC. This encodes CASSQGTGPYEQYF.

The chain joins TRBV4-3 to TRBJ2-5; 12 bases agree with TRBD2. Germline CDR1 and CDR2: LGHNA and YSLEER. V lost 0 bases, J lost 4 bases, and 12 bases stayed unmatched. The CDR3 extends over 19 amino acids. In DNA, the CDR3 is TGCGCCAGCAGCCAAGACGGACTAGCGGGGAGAAATTATGGAGAGACCCAGTACTTC. It codes for CASSQDGLAGRNYGETQYF.

The chain is built from TRBV5-1 and TRBJ2-5, with TRBD1 matching 7 bases. The germline V gene has CDR1 SGHRS and CDR2 YFSETQ. The CDR3 length is 15 residues. Trimming removed 3 bases from V and 2 bases from J; junction bases left unmatched: 7. The CDR3 region is CASSYRDSQQETQYF. The CDR3 bases are TGCGCCAGCAGCTACCGGGACAGCCAACAAGAGACCCAGTACTTC.

The gene calls are TRBV9 and TRBJ1-2, with D perhaps TRBD1 (5 bases). This CDR3 spans 15 amino acids. Germline CDR1 reads SGDLS; CDR2 reads YYNGEE. V lost 3 bases to trimming and J lost 1 base, with 13 bases between them. CDR3 sequence reads: CASSEFREDNYGYTF. The CDR3 DNA follows: TGTGCCAGCAGCGAATTCAGGGAGGATAACTATGGCTACACCTTC.

The J gene is TRBJ2-2, the V gene TRBV7-2; TRBD2 aligns across 13 bases. This CDR3 has 17 residues. V lost 4 bases and J lost 8; bases outside the gene matches: 10. In germline, CDR1 is SGHTA, CDR2 FQGNSA. CDR3 amino acids: CASSSGGLAGASGELFF. The CDR3 nucleotides read TGTGCCAGCAGCTCGGGAGGACTAGCGGGAGCATCGGGGGAGCTGTTTTTT.

Only a few counts were recorded for this clone. This chain joins TRBV19 and TRBJ1-5, with a weak D call TRBD1 (6 bases). V lost 7 bases and J 0 bases, leaving 13 bases between the germline ends. The germline V gene has CDR1 LNHDA and CDR2 SQIVND (reference sequence). The CDR3 sequence is 15 residues long. The chain's CDR3 is CASTRGQYSNQPQHF. DNA for the CDR3: TGTGCCAGTACCAGGGGCCAATATAGCAATCAGCCCCAGCATTTT.

The chain couples TRBV28 to TRBJ2-1; D is ambiguous. V lost 3 bases and J lost 7, with 7 bases in between. The CDR3 length is 12 residues. Per germline, CDR1 MDHEN and CDR2 SYDVKM. The CDR3 DNA follows: TGTGCCAGCAGTTTGGTCGGGAATGAGCAGTTCTTC. Translation gives CASSLVGNEQFF.

V and J are TRBV6-6 and TRBJ1-1; D unresolved. V shed 5 bases and J shed 5 bases, with 12 bases lying between them. The germline V gene encodes CDR1 MNHNY and CDR2 SVGAGI (reference sequence). The CDR3 is 13 residues long. The CDR3 is CASSRGLLTEAFF. Written as DNA, the CDR3 is TGTGCCAGCAGTCGCGGGTTGCTGACTGAAGCTTTCTTT.

This clone has more than one count but fewer than ten. The sample has other DNA sequences that encode this CDR3 too. J is TRBJ2-7 and V is TRBV11-2; 12 positions agree with TRBD2. The CDR3 runs to 15 residues. Germline assignment: CDR1 SGHAT and CDR2 FQNNGV. Trimming removed 5 bases from V and 4 bases from J; junction bases left unmatched: 6. CDR3 region: CASSLPGTSGYEQYF. The DNA of the CDR3 is TGTGCCAGCAGCCTCCCCGGGACTAGCGGGTACGAGCAGTACTTC.

This chain uses TRBV7-8 with TRBJ1-1, with 8 bases fitting TRBD1. This CDR3 contains 16 residues. Looked up from germline, CDR1 is SGHVS and CDR2 is FQNEAQ. The trim removed 2 bases at V and 3 bases at J, leaving 8 bases unmatched. The CDR3 nucleotides read TGTGCCAGCAGCTTAAGGACAGGGCGGTACGACACTGAAGCTTTCTTT. Its protein product is CASSLRTGRYDTEAFF.

The sample holds many counts of this clone. This chain joins TRBV6-6 and TRBJ1-2; 9 positions match TRBD1. V lost 6 bases, J lost 4 bases, and 9 bases stayed unmatched. The CDR3 contains 15 residues. Germline V gives CDR1 MNHNY, CDR2 SVGAGI (reference sequence). The CDR3 nucleotides are TGTGCCAGCAGACAGGGGGCCGATGAACCCTATGGCTACACCTTC. Protein: CASRQGADEPYGYTF.

The gene calls are TRBV27 and TRBJ1-1; 11 bases agree with TRBD1. Germline V gene lookup returns CDR1 MNHEY and CDR2 SMNVEV (reference sequence). This CDR3 contains 16 residues. V trimming: 2 bases; J trimming: 1 base; junction bases outside the gene matches: 3. The CDR3 bases are TGTGCCAGCAGTTTAGGGACAGGGGGGAGGAACACTGAAGCTTTCTTT. Translated, it gives CASSLGTGGRNTEAFF.

The rearrangement joins TRBV5-1 to TRBJ2-1; 7 bases are a match to TRBD2. The V segment lost 4 bases and the J segment 3 bases; nucleotides outside the gene matches: 7. This CDR3 has 15 amino acids. Germline CDR1 is SGHRS and CDR2 is YFSETQ. CDR3 amino acids: CASSLSGTLYNEQFF. The CDR3 coding sequence is TGCGCCAGCAGCCTGAGCGGGACCCTCTACAATGAGCAGTTCTTC. Supplemented by reference TRBV5-1 and TRBJ2-1, the full variable domain reads KAGVTQTPRYLIKTRGQQVTLSCSPISGHRSVSWYQQTPGQGLQFLFEYFSETQRNKGNFPGRFSGRQFSNSRSEMNVSTLELGDSALYLCASSLSGTLYNEQFFGPGTRLTVL.

This rearrangement joins TRBV12-5 to TRBJ2-3, with a possible D match to TRBD2 (6 bases). Trimming cost V 6 bases and J 0 bases, with 10 bases left between them. Germline CDR1 and CDR2: LGHNT and FRNRAP. The CDR3 runs to 14 residues. CDR3 DNA sequence: TGTGCTAGTGGCCCCGGGACTAGCACAGATACGCAGTATTTT. The encoded protein is CASGPGTSTDTQYF.

V is TRBV7-8 and J is TRBJ1-5; D perhaps matches TRBD1 (5 bases). Trimming cost V 1 base and J 5 bases, with 12 bases left between them. CDR1 and CDR2 from the germline V gene are SGHVS and FQNEAQ. CDR3 size: 15 residues. This chain's CDR3 is CASSLGRRGHQPQHF. Written as DNA, the CDR3 is TGTGCCAGCAGCTTAGGCAGGCGGGGACATCAGCCCCAGCATTTT.

The V gene is TRBV11-3, the J gene TRBJ2-5; 9 nucleotides match TRBD2. Germline assignment: CDR1 SGHNT and CDR2 YENEEA. The junction had 7 bases not matched to a gene; V was cut back by 3 bases and J by 5 bases. CDR3 size: 15 residues. Here the CDR3 reads CASSLRLAGTETQYF. The CDR3 DNA is TGTGCCAGCAGCTTGAGGCTAGCGGGGACTGAGACCCAGTACTTC.

Comments on this clone: Within the sample, other DNA sequences also encode this same CDR3. This chain uses TRBV5-1 with TRBJ1-1, with 7 bases identical to TRBD1. Per the germline V gene, CDR1 is SGHRS and CDR2 is YFSETQ. The V segment lost 0 bases and the J segment 2 bases; nucleotides outside the gene matches: 7. The CDR3 has 16 amino acids. CDR3 residues: CASSLEGAPSNTEAFF. The CDR3 DNA reads as TGCGCCAGCAGCTTGGAGGGGGCCCCTTCTAACACTGAAGCTTTCTTT. The variable domain in full, with the rest retrieved from reference TRBV5-1 and TRBJ1-1, is KAGVTQTPRYLIKTRGQQVTLSCSPISGHRSVSWYQQTPGQGLQFLFEYFSETQRNKGNFPGRFSGRQFSNSRSEMNVSTLELGDSALYLCASSLEGAPSNTEAFFGQGTRLTVV.

The chain is built from TRBV7-9 and TRBJ1-1, with a tentative D call TRBD1 (5 bases). The CDR3 covers 12 residues. Germline assignment: CDR1 SEHNR and CDR2 FQNEAQ (reference sequence). V dropped 1 base and J dropped 11 bases, with 11 bases sitting between them. CDR3 coding DNA: TGTGCCAGCAGCTTAGACGGGGGTTGGGCTTTCTTT. Translated: CASSLDGGWAFF.